Below, one TCR beta chain is given with its context. This clone has only one observation. Its antigen remains unidentified. No much larger clonotype is one base removed from it; base qualities were not supplied. Libraries were built with the immunoSEQ multiplex PCR assay. Held by TCRdb, this immuneACCESS table contains in-frame sequences only and omits some clones. Under half of the omission traces to an unresolved V gene where checked; the cause of the rest is unknown. For this sample there are approximately 82,000 clones; around 87% appear just once. 20% of the sample rests with the top ten. In the germline V gene (reference sequence), CDR1 corresponds to WNHNN and CDR2 to SYGVQD. The CDR3 goes from the cysteine to the phenylalanine over 16 residues. The kept DNA is CDR3 alone, 48 bases in frame from the first base. Compared with germline, V lacks 0 bases and J lacks 5 bases; bases without a gene match: 9.

The sample comes from a study of control samples from healthy donors and cancer patients (dated by TCRdb to 2018 to 2020). Sequencing was performed on blood. This chain joins TRBV10-1 to TRBJ2-5; TRBD2 aligns with 7 central bases. The clonotype was recovered from a man between 50 and 59 years old in good health. The CDR3 loop reads CASSESDGGRMETQYF. In nucleotides, the sequence is TGCGCCAGCAGTGAGTCGGATGGCGGGAGAATGGAGACCCAGTACTTC.